These T cell receptor beta chains were read from a single sample in a study of T cell changes during pregnancy in multiple sclerosis. Method: immunoSEQ multiplex PCR; TCRdb's copy keeps in-frame clones and lacks some. Here the sample spans about 98,000 clones, roughly 94% being singletons. This specimen was peripheral blood, taken after pregnancy. These receptor sequences come from a female donor in good health, enrolled as a control in a pregnancy study. The CDR3 runs from the conserved cysteine through the conserved F or W. Each record gives: J gene, clone size, D gene, V gene, CDR3 protein, CDR3 DNA. D genes are given only for firm matches. Where a row states a size, it is once, few, many or the class of an expanded clone; other rows omit it.

>TRBJ2-2|.|.|TRBV19
CAVRAVLSTGELFF
TGTGCCGTGAGAGCGGTCCTTTCCACCGGGGAGCTGTTTTTT
>TRBJ2-7|.|TRBD1|TRBV7-2
CASSLGTGDYYEQYF
TGTGCCAGCAGCTTAGGGACAGGGGATTACTACGAGCAGTACTTC
>TRBJ2-5|.|TRBD1|TRBV7-2
CASSPRQGGETQYF
TGTGCCAGCAGCCCCCGACAGGGTGGAGAGACCCAGTACTTC
>TRBJ1-3|.|.|TRBV28
CASSRSLAAALFYF
TGTGCCAGCAGCCGAAGTCTAGCGGCCGCTTTGTTTTATTTT
>TRBJ1-1|.|.|TRBV6-5
CASSPSGNTEAFF
TGTGCCAGCAGTCCCTCAGGGAACACTGAAGCTTTCTTT
>TRBJ2-3|.|TRBD2|TRBV9
CASSVGLAGAFGDTQYF
TGTGCCAGCAGCGTAGGACTAGCGGGGGCCTTCGGAGATACGCAGTATTTT
>TRBJ1-5|few|TRBD1|TRBV7-2
CASSRKAGGNYQPQHF
TGTGCCAGCAGCAGAAAGGCAGGGGGTAACTATCAGCCCCAGCATTTT
>TRBJ2-2|.|.|TRBV28
CASRKQGRGLGELFF
TGTGCCAGCAGGAAACAGGGAAGGGGCCTCGGGGAGCTGTTTTTT
>TRBJ2-7|once|.|TRBV25-1
CASSEAATYEQYF
TGTGCCAGCAGTGAAGCGGCTACCTACGAGCAGTACTTC
>TRBJ2-3|.|TRBD2|TRBV5-1
CASSGGLADTQYF
TGCGCCAGCAGCGGGGGACTAGCGGATACGCAGTATTTT
>TRBJ1-2|.|TRBD1|TRBV7-9
CASSPGQGIYGYTF
TGTGCCAGCAGCCCGGGACAGGGGATCTATGGCTACACCTTC
>TRBJ1-1|.|TRBD1|TRBV19
CASIETGGKNEAFF
TGTGCCAGTATTGAGACAGGGGGCAAGAATGAAGCTTTCTTT
>TRBJ2-7|.|TRBD1|TRBV19
CASSMGTGYEQYF
TGTGCCAGTAGTATGGGGACAGGGTACGAGCAGTACTTC
>TRBJ2-7|.|TRBD1|TRBV5-8
CASSLWGTGSYEQYF
TGTGCCAGCAGCTTGTGGGGGACAGGGTCCTACGAGCAGTACTTC
>TRBJ1-1|few|.|TRBV27
CASSRGAEAFF
TGTGCCAGCAGTCGGGGGGCTGAAGCTTTCTTT
>TRBJ2-3|.|.|TRBV6-1
CASSLDYLNQYF
TGTGCCAGCAGTCTGGACTATTTGAACCAGTATTTT
>TRBJ2-5|.|TRBD1|TRBV7-8
CASSLARTGAETQYF
TGTGCCAGCAGCTTAGCGCGGACAGGGGCAGAGACCCAGTACTTC
>TRBJ1-5|.|.|TRBV15
CATSSAFDTDQPQHF
TGTGCCACCAGCAGTGCCTTTGACACGGATCAGCCCCAGCATTTT
>TRBJ2-3|.|TRBD2|TRBV10-3
CAIRGPLAGETDTQYF
TGTGCCATCAGGGGACCGCTAGCGGGAGAAACAGATACGCAGTATTTT
>TRBJ2-5|.|.|TRBV28
CASSLEGGETQYF
TGTGCCAGCAGTTTAGAAGGGGGAGAGACCCAGTACTTC
>TRBJ2-5|.|.|TRBV18
CASSPRNQETQYF
TGTGCCAGCTCACCACGTAATCAAGAGACCCAGTACTTC
>TRBJ2-7|once|.|TRBV15
CATSSSNEQYF
TGTGCCACCAGCAGTTCAAACGAGCAGTACTTC
>TRBJ1-3|.|.|TRBV19
CASSTPEYNTIYF
TGTGCCAGTAGTACCCCGGAGTACAACACCATATATTTT
>TRBJ2-5|.|TRBD2|TRBV13
CASSLAAGGPGETQYF
TGTGCCAGCAGCTTAGCCGCGGGAGGGCCGGGGGAGACCCAGTACTTC
>TRBJ2-7|.|TRBD2|TRBV27
CATGLAGVGEQYF
TGTGCCACTGGACTAGCGGGAGTTGGCGAGCAGTACTTC
>TRBJ1-5|.|.|TRBV21-1
CASSHIPSRTAGSRQPQHF
TGTGCCAGCAGCCACATCCCTTCCCGGACAGCCGGGTCTCGTCAGCCCCAGCATTTT
>TRBJ1-2|.|TRBD1|TRBV13
CASSDPWDRGGGYTF
TGTGCCAGCAGCGACCCCTGGGACAGGGGAGGTGGCTACACCTTC
>TRBJ1-5|.|.|TRBV6-4
CASSDGQGGGQPQHF
TGTGCCAGCAGTGACGGTCAGGGAGGCGGCCAGCCCCAGCATTTT
>TRBJ1-1|.|.|TRBV7-9
CASSLGQSMNTEAFF
TGTGCCAGCAGCTTAGGACAGAGCATGAACACTGAAGCTTTCTTT
>TRBJ1-1|.|TRBD1|TRBV5-6
CASSANPRGDTEAFF
TGTGCCAGCAGCGCAAATCCCAGGGGGGACACTGAAGCTTTCTTT
>TRBJ2-7|.|.|TRBV6-8
CAREAEQYF
TGTGCGAGGGAGGCCGAGCAGTACTTC
>TRBJ1-4|.|TRBD1|TRBV29-1
CSAGQVEANEKLFF
TGCAGCGCCGGACAGGTCGAGGCTAATGAAAAACTGTTTTTT
>TRBJ2-7|once|.|TRBV28
CASSLFYEQYF
TGTGCCAGCAGTCTGTTCTACGAGCAGTACTTC
>TRBJ1-4|.|TRBD1|TRBV14
CASSQRTGGNEKLFF
TGTGCCAGCAGCCAGAGGACAGGGGGAAATGAAAAACTGTTTTTT
>TRBJ2-1|.|.|TRBV11-2
CASSLLTSMNEQFF
TGTGCCAGCAGCTTATTAACTAGCATGAATGAGCAGTTCTTC
>TRBJ1-2|.|TRBD1|TRBV2
CASSGQGHYGYTF
TGTGCCAGCAGCGGACAGGGACACTATGGCTACACCTTC
>TRBJ2-7|.|.|TRBV11-2
CASSFPGTVLRGAEQYF
TGTGCCAGCAGCTTCCCCGGGACTGTTCTTCGGGGGGCCGAGCAGTACTTC
>TRBJ2-3|.|.|TRBV28
CASSSGLITDTQYF
TGTGCCAGCAGTTCGGGACTTATCACAGATACGCAGTATTTT
>TRBJ1-3|.|.|TRBV27
CASSSAGASGNTIYF
TGTGCCAGCAGTTCAGCGGGCGCCTCTGGAAACACCATATATTTT
>TRBJ2-5|.|.|TRBV5-4
CASSLGDTQETQYF
TGTGCCAGCAGCTTGGGTGACACCCAAGAGACCCAGTACTTC